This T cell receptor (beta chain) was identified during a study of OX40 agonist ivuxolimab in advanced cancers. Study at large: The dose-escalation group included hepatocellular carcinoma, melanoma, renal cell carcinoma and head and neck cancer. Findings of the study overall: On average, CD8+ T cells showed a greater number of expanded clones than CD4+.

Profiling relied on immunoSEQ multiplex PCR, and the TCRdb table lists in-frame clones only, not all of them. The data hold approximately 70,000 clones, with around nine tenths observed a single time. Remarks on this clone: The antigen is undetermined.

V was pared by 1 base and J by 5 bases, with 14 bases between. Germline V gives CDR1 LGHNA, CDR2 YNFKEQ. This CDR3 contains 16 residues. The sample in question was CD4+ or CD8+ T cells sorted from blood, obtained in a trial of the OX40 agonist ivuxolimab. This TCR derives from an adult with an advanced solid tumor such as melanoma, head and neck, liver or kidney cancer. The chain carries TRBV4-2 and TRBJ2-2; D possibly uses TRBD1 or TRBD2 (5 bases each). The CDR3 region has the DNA TGTGCCAGCAGCCAAGGCCTGGGACGACCAACCGGGGAGCTGTTTTTT. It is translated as CASSQGLGRPTGELFF.